One sample yielded the 12 T cell receptor beta chains listed below, sequenced in a study of cytomegalovirus exposure and HLA in healthy donors. The PCR contained 60 Vbeta and 13 Jbeta primers. This table comes from immunoSEQ multiplex PCR, and its TCRdb copy is limited to in-frame clones, with some not included. The data show about 160,000 clones, about 78% seen once. Sequencing was carried out using PBMCs. Receptor source: a male donor in good health and CMV-seronegative.

The genes are TRBV5-6 and TRBJ2-1, with TRBD2 matching 13 bases. This CDR3 comprises 19 residues. Germline CDR1 is SGHDT and CDR2 is YYEEEE. J lost 10 bases, V lost 0 bases, and 16 bases had no gene match. CDR3 region: CASSLEGGGGLAGVGEQFF. CDR3 bases: TGTGCCAGCAGCTTGGAGGGTGGAGGAGGACTAGCGGGGGTAGGGGAGCAGTTCTTC.

The chain's CDR3 is CAIGSGPGDTQYF. The DNA of the CDR3 is TGTGCCATCGGATCCGGGCCGGGGGATACGCAGTATTTT. The chain has TRBV10-3 and TRBJ2-3; TRBD2 might be the D (5 bases). The CDR3 is 13 residues long. Looked up from germline, CDR1 is ENHRY and CDR2 is SYGVKD. Trimming cost V 8 bases and J 6 bases, with 15 bases left between them.

The chain joins TRBV28 to TRBJ2-7, with 9 bases matching TRBD2. The CDR3 has 13 residues. V shed 5 bases and J 12 bases; nucleotides not matched to a gene: 11. CDR1 is MDHEN and CDR2 is SYDVKM in the germline V gene. The CDR3 reads CASSEGGSGRTYF. In nucleotides, the CDR3 is TGTGCCAGCAGTGAGGGAGGTAGCGGGAGAACGTACTTC.

This rearrangement joins TRBV2 to TRBJ1-2; D uncertain. Trimming removed 4 bases at V and 8 bases at J, with 14 bases between. Germline V gene sequence: CDR1 SNHLY, CDR2 FYNNEI. There are 13 residues in the CDR3. The CDR3 spells CASSGGPGRGYTF. In nucleotides, the CDR3 is TGTGCCAGCAGTGGAGGGCCAGGCCGAGGCTACACCTTC.

V usage is TRBV18 and J usage is TRBJ2-5; D is perhaps TRBD2 (6 bases). The germline V gene encodes CDR1 KGHSH and CDR2 LQKENI. The CDR3 is 14 residues long. V was cut by 6 bases and J by 2 bases, with 13 bases left in between. DNA of the CDR3: TGTGCCAGCTCCGGCAGGCGGGGACAAGAGACCCAGTACTTC. Amino acid sequence: CASSGRRGQETQYF.

The chain has TRBV7-6 and TRBJ2-2; D might be TRBD2 (5 bases). The CDR3 totals 13 residues. V lost 5 bases, J lost 4 bases, and 8 bases lay in between. The V gene's germline CDR1 is SGHVS and CDR2 FNYEAQ. CDR3: CASSARATGELFF. For the CDR3, the DNA is TGTGCCAGCAGCGCGCGGGCCACCGGGGAGCTGTTTTTT.

This chain joins TRBV2 and TRBJ1-2; 8 bases agree with TRBD1. The V and J ends lost 5 bases and 1 base, in that order; junction bases with no gene match: 12. The CDR3 is 17 amino acids. Germline-derived CDR1 and CDR2 are SNHLY and FYNNEI. The CDR3 protein is CASSSDRGAKFNYGYTF. CDR3 sequence (DNA): TGTGCCAGCAGTTCTGACAGGGGCGCCAAATTTAACTATGGCTACACCTTC.

The chain links TRBV6-1 to TRBJ1-1; the match to TRBD1 covers 7 bases. J was trimmed by 4 bases and V by 7 bases; bases with no gene match: 6. The CDR3 spans 13 residues. The V gene's germline CDR1 is MNHNS and CDR2 SASEGT. CDR3 region: CASTFRDSTEAFF. CDR3 DNA sequence: TGTGCCAGCACTTTCCGGGACAGCACTGAAGCTTTCTTT.

The genes are TRBV2 and TRBJ2-5, with D perhaps TRBD1 (5 bases). The last part of the DNA fits TRBJ2-7 better; the J call may be wrong. The CDR3 extends over 13 amino acids. Germline-derived CDR1 and CDR2 are SNHLY and FYNNEI. The CDR3 is CASSVDSFYEQYF. For the CDR3, the DNA is TGTGCCAGCAGTGTCGACAGCTTCTACGAGCAGTACTTC.

This clone was recorded once. The gene calls are TRBV9 and TRBJ2-3; TRBD2 agrees at 7 bases. CDR1 is SGDLS and CDR2 is YYNGEE in the germline V gene. J was trimmed by 2 bases and V by 0 bases; bases with no gene match: 3. The length of the CDR3 is 15 residues. CDR3 sequence: CASSVGLAATDTQYF. CDR3 bases: TGTGCCAGCAGCGTAGGGCTAGCGGCCACAGATACGCAGTATTTT. Variable domain in full (rest from reference TRBV9 and TRBJ2-3): DSGVTQTPKHLITATGQRVTLRCSPRSGDLSVYWYQQSLDQGLQFLIQYYNGEERAKGNILERFSAQQFPDLHSELNLSSLELGDSALYFCASSVGLAATDTQYFGPGTRLTVL.

The sample holds a few counts of this clone. V gene TRBV19 combines with J gene TRBJ2-2, with D perhaps matching TRBD1 (6 bases). The CDR3 runs 16 residues. Germline V lookup: CDR1 LNHDA, CDR2 SQIVND (reference sequence). V was pared by 5 bases and J by 1 base, with 14 bases between. For the CDR3, the DNA is TGTGCCAGTAGTGGGACACAGACTCAGAACACCGGGGAGCTGTTTTTT. This sequence encodes CASSGTQTQNTGELFF.

This chain uses TRBV19 with TRBJ2-6; TRBD1 aligns across 8 bases. Per germline, CDR1 LNHDA and CDR2 SQIVND (reference sequence). V dropped 5 bases and J dropped 4; count of bases not matched to a gene: 7. The CDR3 extends over 16 amino acids. CDR3 loop: CASSLTGVVGANVLTF. The CDR3 bases are TGTGCCAGTAGTTTGACAGGGGTTGTGGGGGCCAACGTCCTGACTTTC.